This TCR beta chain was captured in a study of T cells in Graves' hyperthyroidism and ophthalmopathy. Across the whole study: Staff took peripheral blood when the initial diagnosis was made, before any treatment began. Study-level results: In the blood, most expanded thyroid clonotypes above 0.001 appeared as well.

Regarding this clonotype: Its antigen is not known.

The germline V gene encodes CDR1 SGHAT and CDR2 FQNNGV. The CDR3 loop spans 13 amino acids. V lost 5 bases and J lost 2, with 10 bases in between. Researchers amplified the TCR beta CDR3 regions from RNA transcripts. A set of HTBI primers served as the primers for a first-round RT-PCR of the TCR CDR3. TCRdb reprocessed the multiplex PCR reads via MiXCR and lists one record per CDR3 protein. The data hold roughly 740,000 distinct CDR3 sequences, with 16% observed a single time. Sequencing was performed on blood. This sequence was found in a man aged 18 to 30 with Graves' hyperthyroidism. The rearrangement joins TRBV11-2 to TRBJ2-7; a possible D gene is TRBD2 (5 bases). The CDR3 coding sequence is TGTGCCAGCAGCCCCATCGGGGCCTACGAGCAGTACTTC. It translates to CASSPIGAYEQYF.